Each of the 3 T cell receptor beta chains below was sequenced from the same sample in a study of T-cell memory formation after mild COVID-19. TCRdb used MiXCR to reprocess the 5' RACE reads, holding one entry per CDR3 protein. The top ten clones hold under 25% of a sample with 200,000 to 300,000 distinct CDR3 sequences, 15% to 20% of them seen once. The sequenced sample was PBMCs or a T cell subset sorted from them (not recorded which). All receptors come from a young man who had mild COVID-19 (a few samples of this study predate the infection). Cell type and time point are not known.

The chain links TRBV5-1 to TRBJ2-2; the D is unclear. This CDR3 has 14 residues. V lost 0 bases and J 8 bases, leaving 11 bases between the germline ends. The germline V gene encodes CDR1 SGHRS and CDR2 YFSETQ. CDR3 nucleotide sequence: TGCGCCAGCAGCTTGGCCCAAATCCAGGGGGAGCTGTTTTTT. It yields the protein CASSLAQIQGELFF.

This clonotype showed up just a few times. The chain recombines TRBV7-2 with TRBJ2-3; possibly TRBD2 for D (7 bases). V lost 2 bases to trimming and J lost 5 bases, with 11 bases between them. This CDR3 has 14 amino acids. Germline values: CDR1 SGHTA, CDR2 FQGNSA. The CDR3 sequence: CASSLRGAVDTQYF. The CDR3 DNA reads TGTGCCAGCAGCTTACGGGGGGCGGTAGATACGCAGTATTTT.

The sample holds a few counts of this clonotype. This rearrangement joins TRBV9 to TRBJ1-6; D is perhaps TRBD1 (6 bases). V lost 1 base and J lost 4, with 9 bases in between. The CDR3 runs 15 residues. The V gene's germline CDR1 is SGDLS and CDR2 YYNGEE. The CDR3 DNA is TGTGCCAGCAGCGTATCAGGGGCATATAATTCACCCCTCCACTTT. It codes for CASSVSGAYNSPLHF. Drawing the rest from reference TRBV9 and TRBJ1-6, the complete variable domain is DSGVTQTPKHLITATGQRVTLRCSPRSGDLSVYWYQQSLDQGLQFLIQYYNGEERAKGNILERFSAQQFPDLHSELNLSSLELGDSALYFCASSVSGAYNSPLHFGNGTRLTVT.